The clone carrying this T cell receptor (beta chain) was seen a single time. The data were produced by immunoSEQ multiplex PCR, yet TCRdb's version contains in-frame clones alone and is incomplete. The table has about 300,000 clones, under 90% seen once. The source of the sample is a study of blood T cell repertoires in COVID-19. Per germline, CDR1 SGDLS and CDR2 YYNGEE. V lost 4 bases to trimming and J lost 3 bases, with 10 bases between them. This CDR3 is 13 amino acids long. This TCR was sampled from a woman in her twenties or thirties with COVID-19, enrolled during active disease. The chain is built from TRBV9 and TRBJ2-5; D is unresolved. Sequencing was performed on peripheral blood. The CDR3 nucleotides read TGTGCCAGCAGCTCCCCGGCGGAAGAGACCCAGTACTTC. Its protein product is CASSSPAEETQYF. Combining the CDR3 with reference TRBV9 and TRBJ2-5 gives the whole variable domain DSGVTQTPKHLITATGQRVTLRCSPRSGDLSVYWYQQSLDQGLQFLIQYYNGEERAKGNILERFSAQQFPDLHSELNLSSLELGDSALYFCASSSPAEETQYFGPGTRLLVL.